The T cell receptor beta chain described here comes from a study of neoadjuvant anti-PD-1 for oral cavity cancer. The wider study: Before surgery, most patients got three to four biweekly 3 mg/kg nivolumab doses. Around day 43, patients without progression received a fourth nivolumab dose before surgery.

With regard to this clone: Its antigen is currently unknown.

The CDR3 has 14 residues. V was pared by 5 bases and J by 1 base, with 9 bases between. CDR1 and CDR2 (germline): SGHAT, FQNNGV. Tumor libraries mostly used about 5 ug genomic DNA, two replicates each. Clones were sequenced by immunoSEQ multiplex PCR, and TCRdb holds only the in-frame ones, with some missing. The table shows about 7,200 clones, with less than 65% occurring only once. Study conclusions and caveats: Treg/Th17 ratio rose with pretreatment blood and fell with post-treatment tumor TCRbeta clonality.

The chain carries TRBV11-2 and TRBJ1-3; the D is unclear. The specimen was tumor tissue, collected before nivolumab (anti-PD-1) treatment. This sequence originates from a person between 35 and 79 years old with oral cavity squamous cell carcinoma. Here the CDR3 reads CASSPQISGNTIYF. The CDR3, as DNA: TGTGCCAGCAGCCCCCAAATATCTGGAAACACCATATATTTT.